The 27 T cell receptor beta chains below all came from one sample that was sequenced in a study of blood T cell repertoires in COVID-19. TCRdb's copy holds only in-frame clones and misses some; the assay was immunoSEQ multiplex PCR. The sample holds over 350,000 clones; about 90% are singletons and the top ten take approximately 2%. The sequenced sample consisted of PBMCs or T cells enriched from blood (not recorded which). Receptors were obtained from a young woman with acute COVID-19.

The V call is TRBV19, the J call TRBJ1-2, with 11 bases fitting TRBD1. V gave up 6 bases and J gave up 5 bases; unmatched junction bases: 8. There are 15 residues in the CDR3. Looked up from germline, CDR1 is LNHDA and CDR2 is SQIVND (reference sequence). CDR3 sequence (DNA): TGTGCCAGTAGGGACGGACAGGGGGCCCTTTATGGCTACACCTTC. It encodes CASRDGQGALYGYTF.

V gene TRBV3-1 (or the pseudogene TRBV3-2) combines with J gene TRBJ2-5; D gene uncertain. This CDR3 is built from 12 residues. V was pared by 5 bases and J by 0 bases, with 4 bases between. Germline V gene sequence: CDR1 LGHDT, CDR2 YNNKEL (reference sequence). CDR3 protein: CASSAYQETQYF. The CDR3 DNA reads as TGTGCCAGCAGCGCGTACCAAGAGACCCAGTACTTC.

As DNA, the CDR3 is TGTGCCAGCAGCGGCCCTTGGACAGGGGCCTACGAGCAGTACTTC. Protein sequence: CASSGPWTGAYEQYF. The chain recombines TRBV9 with TRBJ2-7; 9 bases map to TRBD1. The CDR3 contains 15 residues. J lost 2 bases, V lost 3 bases, and 6 bases had no gene match. CDR1 SGDLS and CDR2 YYNGEE come from the germline V gene.

The chain is built from TRBV2 and TRBJ1-1; 7 bases align to TRBD1. Germline V gene sequence: CDR1 SNHLY, CDR2 FYNNEI. The junction had 4 bases not matched to a gene; V was cut back by 6 bases and J by 6 bases. CDR3 length: 12 amino acids. CDR3 sequence: CASSPDRAEAFF. In nucleotides, the CDR3 is TGTGCCAGCAGCCCAGACAGGGCTGAAGCTTTCTTT.

The chain uses TRBV14 and TRBJ2-7; weak D call: TRBD1 (6 bases). Trimming pared 5 bases from V and 7 bases from J, leaving 15 bases between. The CDR3 sequence is 13 residues long. The germline V gene has CDR1 SGHDN and CDR2 FVKESK. Here the CDR3 reads CASSGQSQGEQYF. DNA for the CDR3: TGTGCCAGCAGCGGGCAGTCCCAGGGGGAGCAGTACTTC.

The genes are TRBV3-1 (or the pseudogene TRBV3-2) and TRBJ1-2, with D possibly matching TRBD1 (5 bases). V was shortened by 0 bases and J by 4 bases, with 15 bases between the two germline ends. CDR1 and CDR2 from the germline V gene are LGHDT and YNNKEL (reference sequence). This CDR3 has 16 residues. The CDR3 loop is CASSQDSKDRTYGYTF. For the CDR3, the DNA is TGTGCCAGCAGCCAAGATTCGAAAGACAGAACCTATGGCTACACCTTC.

The rearrangement uses TRBV27 and TRBJ1-4; weak D call: TRBD1 (5 bases). Trimming shortened V by 7 bases and J by 1 base, and 22 bases separated the two germline ends. CDR3 size: 18 residues. CDR1 and CDR2 from the germline V gene are MNHEY and SMNVEV (reference sequence). The chain's CDR3 is CASTSFWTWGGTNEKLFF. The CDR3 DNA reads TGTGCCAGCACCTCATTTTGGACGTGGGGGGGAACTAATGAAAAACTGTTTTTT.

The chain uses TRBV6-5 and TRBJ2-7, with D perhaps TRBD2 (5 bases). CDR1 MNHEY and CDR2 SVGAGI come from the germline V gene. This CDR3 comprises 14 residues. V was trimmed by 1 base and J by 2 bases, leaving 9 bases between them. The CDR3 is CASSYLGVTYEQYF. The CDR3 coding sequence is TGTGCCAGCAGTTACTTGGGAGTTACCTACGAGCAGTACTTC.

The J gene is TRBJ2-7, the V gene TRBV2; D remains ambiguous. Looked up from germline, CDR1 is SNHLY and CDR2 is FYNNEI. This CDR3 is built from 12 residues. V dropped 6 bases and J dropped 1 base, with 7 bases sitting between them. This CDR3 is CASSSRSYEQYF. The DNA of the CDR3 is TGTGCCAGCAGCAGCAGGTCCTACGAGCAGTACTTC.

The V call is TRBV5-1, the J call TRBJ1-4; tentatively, D is TRBD1 (5 bases). Trimming cost V 1 base and J 12 bases, with 10 bases left between them. CDR1 SGHRS and CDR2 YFSETQ come from the germline V gene. This CDR3 spans 12 amino acids. CDR3 loop: CASSLSAGELFF. DNA for the CDR3: TGCGCCAGCAGCTTGTCGGCGGGGGAACTGTTTTTT.

The V call is TRBV4-2, the J call TRBJ1-5; D is perhaps TRBD1 (5 bases). From germline, CDR1 is LGHNA and CDR2 YNFKEQ. The CDR3 length is 17 residues. V lost 0 bases and J 6 bases, leaving 18 bases between the germline ends. CDR3 protein: CASSQDLGGEVSQPQHF. As DNA, the CDR3 is TGTGCCAGCAGCCAAGATTTGGGAGGGGAGGTGAGTCAGCCCCAGCATTTT.

The genes are TRBV7-9 and TRBJ1-4, with TRBD1 identical over 10 bases. There are 15 residues in the CDR3. CDR1 is SEHNR, CDR2 FQNEAQ, per germline (reference sequence). J gave up 6 bases and V 5 bases, and 6 bases lay outside the gene matches. The CDR3, as DNA: TGTGCCAGCAGCACCACCGGGACAGGGGATGAAAAACTGTTTTTT. It specifies CASSTTGTGDEKLFF.

This chain connects TRBV28 to TRBJ1-5; 8 nucleotides line up with TRBD1. J was trimmed by 7 bases and V by 5 bases; bases with no gene match: 10. The CDR3 covers 15 residues. The V gene's germline CDR1 is MDHEN and CDR2 SYDVKM. The CDR3 sequence is CASSRRTGTEQPQHF. In nucleotides, the CDR3 is TGTGCCAGCAGTAGACGGACAGGGACAGAACAGCCCCAGCATTTT.

The chain uses TRBV11-3 and TRBJ2-2; the match to TRBD2 covers 8 bases. The germline gives CDR1 SGHNT, CDR2 YENEEA. After removal of 3 bases from V and 6 bases from J, the junction contained 0 bases not matched to a gene. This CDR3 contains 13 residues. The CDR3 is CASSLGLAGELFF. The CDR3 nucleotides are TGTGCCAGCAGCTTGGGACTAGCCGGGGAGCTGTTTTTT.

The chain couples TRBV7-3 to TRBJ1-1; TRBD1 agrees at 10 bases. V was clipped by 5 bases and J by 5 bases; unmatched bases: 11. Germline-derived CDR1 and CDR2 are SGHTA and FQGTGA. This CDR3 contains 16 residues. CDR3 in amino acids: CASSQTGGGDQTEAFF. The CDR3, as DNA: TGTGCCAGCAGCCAGACAGGGGGCGGGGATCAGACTGAAGCTTTCTTT.

Written as DNA, the CDR3 is TGTGCCAGCAGTGGTCTAGCGGGAGGGCTCAATGAGCAGTTCTTC. It yields the protein CASSGLAGGLNEQFF. The V call is TRBV27, the J call TRBJ2-1, with TRBD2 identical over 12 bases. CDR3 length: 15 amino acids. V shed 5 bases, J shed 6 bases, and the junction held 5 bases outside the gene matches. Per germline, CDR1 MNHEY and CDR2 SMNVEV (reference sequence).

The chain carries TRBV19 and TRBJ2-5; 11 nucleotides agree with TRBD1. V was clipped by 4 bases and J by 1 base; unmatched bases: 5. Germline loops: CDR1 LNHDA, CDR2 SQIVND (reference sequence). The CDR3 covers 16 residues. The CDR3 sequence: CASSKTGTGGQETQYF. CDR3 DNA sequence: TGTGCCAGTAGTAAAACCGGGACAGGGGGCCAAGAGACCCAGTACTTC.

This clone was counted once. The chain has TRBV4-1 and TRBJ2-1, with 9 bases that match TRBD2. CDR1 MGHRA and CDR2 YSYEKL come from the germline V gene. The CDR3 has 13 residues. With 0 bases clipped from V and 16 bases from J, the junction kept 7 bases outside the gene matches. CDR3 nucleotides: TGCGCCAGCAGCCAAGATAAGGGACTAGCCCCCTTCTTC. It translates to CASSQDKGLAPFF.

This clone was seen once. This CDR3 reads CASSEDRTAEAFF. The CDR3 coding sequence is TGTGCCAGCAGTGAGGACAGGACGGCTGAAGCTTTCTTT. The rearrangement joins TRBV2 to TRBJ1-1, with 7 bases aligning to TRBD1. This CDR3 contains 13 residues. The ends lost 3 bases at V and 6 bases at J; junction bases unmatched: 4. From germline, CDR1 is SNHLY and CDR2 FYNNEI.

The J gene is TRBJ1-1, the V gene TRBV5-1; D is uncertain. The V gene lost 2 bases and the J gene lost 1 base, with 9 bases spanning the gap. Germline V lookup: CDR1 SGHRS, CDR2 YFSETQ. This CDR3 comprises 14 residues. CDR3 in DNA: TGCGCCAGCAGCTTTAGGTCGGGGAACACTGAAGCTTTCTTT. Translating gives CASSFRSGNTEAFF.

The genes are TRBV28 and TRBJ2-1; D possibly corresponds to TRBD1 (6 bases). Germline V gene data show CDR1 as MDHEN and CDR2 as SYDVKM. The germline V and J ends were trimmed by 4 bases and 2 bases, with 18 bases remaining between them. There are 17 residues in the CDR3. CDR3 nucleotides: TGTGCCAGCAGTTCCCCCACCTCGAGGGGGACCTACAATGAGCAGTTCTTC. It yields the protein CASSSPTSRGTYNEQFF.

The chain has TRBV5-1 and TRBJ1-2; D not resolved. Trimming left V 2 bases short and J 4 bases short, with 15 bases between. Germline values: CDR1 SGHRS, CDR2 YFSETQ. This CDR3 spans 15 amino acids. CDR3 residues: CASSLSSRSSYGYTF. The CDR3 DNA sequence: TGCGCCAGCAGCTTAAGCAGCCGATCTAGCTATGGCTACACCTTC.

The chain employs TRBV7-2 and TRBJ1-1, with 7 bases lining up with TRBD1. CDR3 length: 16 amino acids. V lost 3 bases and J lost 0; bases outside the gene matches: 7. CDR1 is SGHTA, CDR2 FQGNSA, per germline. CDR3 bases: TGTGCCAGCAGCTTCCCGGGACAGATAATGAACACTGAAGCTTTCTTT. Protein: CASSFPGQIMNTEAFF.

The chain combines TRBV7-2 with TRBJ1-2, with D perhaps TRBD1 (5 bases). Germline values: CDR1 SGHTA, CDR2 FQGNSA. The CDR3 is 13 residues long. V gave up 1 base and J gave up 7 bases, with 10 bases separating them. CDR3 bases: TGTGCCAGCAGCTTAGGGGGGGGAGGTGGCTACACCTTC. Translated, it gives CASSLGGGGGYTF.

The V and J genes are TRBV7-9 and TRBJ2-3, with TRBD1 as a possible D gene (5 bases). Germline values: CDR1 SEHNR, CDR2 FQNEAQ (reference sequence). V lost 1 base, J lost 0 bases, and 8 bases lay in between. The CDR3 has 15 amino acids. The DNA of the CDR3 is TGTGCCAGCAGCTTAGGACAGCCTAGCACAGATACGCAGTATTTT. Its protein is CASSLGQPSTDTQYF.

The chain is built from TRBV4-1 and TRBJ1-5; maybe TRBD1 (5 bases). V was cut by 0 bases and J by 7 bases, with 16 bases left in between. Germline lookup yields CDR1 MGHRA and CDR2 YSYEKL. This CDR3 has 16 residues. CDR3 loop: CASSQDPEGARQPQHF. As DNA, the CDR3 is TGCGCCAGCAGCCAAGACCCGGAAGGGGCCCGGCAGCCCCAGCATTTT.

CDR3 sequence reads: CASSQRTGSHTEAFF. The CDR3 nucleotides are TGTGCCAGTAGTCAAAGAACAGGGTCCCACACTGAAGCTTTCTTT. The chain couples TRBV19 to TRBJ1-1, with D possibly TRBD1 on 6 matching bases. CDR1 and CDR2 (germline): LNHDA, SQIVND (reference sequence). The CDR3 spans 15 residues. Trimming removed 5 bases from V and 3 bases from J, with 16 bases in between.